The subject of this entry is one TCR beta chain. These data are taken from a study of blood T cell repertoires in COVID-19. Only in-frame clones appear in the TCRdb table, and some are missing; sequencing was by immunoSEQ multiplex PCR. This sample has around 400,000 clones, with about nine tenths found just once. The CDR3 is 13 residues long. In germline, CDR1 is MNHNS, CDR2 SASEGT. The J segment lost 12 bases and the V segment lost 2 bases, leaving 8 bases of the junction unmatched. The V gene is TRBV6-1, the J gene TRBJ2-7; 9 positions agree with TRBD1. The TCR originated in a woman in her twenties or thirties who had recovered from COVID-19. Sequencing input: PBMCs or T cells enriched from blood (not recorded which). The chain's CDR3 is CASSERDREYRYF. CDR3 nucleotides: TGTGCCAGCAGTGAACGGGACAGGGAATATCGGTACTTC.